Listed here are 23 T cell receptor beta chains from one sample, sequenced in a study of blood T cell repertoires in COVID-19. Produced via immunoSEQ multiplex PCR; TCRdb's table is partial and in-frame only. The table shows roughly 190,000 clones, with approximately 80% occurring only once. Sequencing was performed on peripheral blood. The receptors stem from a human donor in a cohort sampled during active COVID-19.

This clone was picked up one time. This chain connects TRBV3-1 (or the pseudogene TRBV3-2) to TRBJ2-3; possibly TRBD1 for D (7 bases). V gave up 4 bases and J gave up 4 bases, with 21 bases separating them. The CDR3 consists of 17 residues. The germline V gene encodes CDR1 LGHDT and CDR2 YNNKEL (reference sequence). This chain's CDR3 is CASSPGRLTGHADTQYF. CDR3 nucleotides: TGTGCCAGCAGCCCGGGGAGGTTGACAGGGCACGCAGATACGCAGTATTTT.

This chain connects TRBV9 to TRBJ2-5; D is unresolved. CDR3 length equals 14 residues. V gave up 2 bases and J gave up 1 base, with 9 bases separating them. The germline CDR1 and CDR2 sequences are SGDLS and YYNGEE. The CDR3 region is CASSVLALQETQYF. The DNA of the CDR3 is TGTGCCAGCAGCGTCTTGGCTCTCCAAGAGACCCAGTACTTC.

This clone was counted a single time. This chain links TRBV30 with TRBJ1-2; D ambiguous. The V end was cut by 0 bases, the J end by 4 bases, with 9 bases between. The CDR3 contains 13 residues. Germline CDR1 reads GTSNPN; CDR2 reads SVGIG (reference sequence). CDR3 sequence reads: CAWSVKQVYGYTF. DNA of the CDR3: TGTGCCTGGAGTGTAAAGCAGGTCTATGGCTACACCTTC. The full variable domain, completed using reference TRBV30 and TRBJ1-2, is SQTIHQWPATLVQPVGSPLSLECTVEGTSNPNLYWYRQAAGRGLQLLFYSVGIGQISSEVPQNLSASRPQDRQFILSSKKLLLSDSGFYLCAWSVKQVYGYTFGSGTRLTVV.

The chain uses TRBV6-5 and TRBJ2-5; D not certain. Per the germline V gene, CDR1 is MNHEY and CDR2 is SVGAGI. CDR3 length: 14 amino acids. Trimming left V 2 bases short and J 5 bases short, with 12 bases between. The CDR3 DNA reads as TGTGCCAGCAGTTACCTAATGTCTGCGGAGACCCAGTACTTC. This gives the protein CASSYLMSAETQYF.

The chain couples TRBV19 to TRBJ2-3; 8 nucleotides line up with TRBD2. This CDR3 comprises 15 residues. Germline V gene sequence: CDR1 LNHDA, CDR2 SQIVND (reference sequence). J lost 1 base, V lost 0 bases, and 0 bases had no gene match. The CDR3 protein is CASSIELAGTDTQYF. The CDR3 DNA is TGTGCCAGTAGTATAGAACTAGCGGGCACAGATACGCAGTATTTT.

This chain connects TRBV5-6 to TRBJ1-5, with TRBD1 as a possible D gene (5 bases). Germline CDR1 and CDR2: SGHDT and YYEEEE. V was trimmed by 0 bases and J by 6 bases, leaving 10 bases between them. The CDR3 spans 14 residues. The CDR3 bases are TGTGCCAGCAGCTTGGGTAGGGGCACTCAGCCCCAGCATTTT. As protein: CASSLGRGTQPQHF.

As DNA, the CDR3 is TGTGCCAGCAGCGTAGTAAAGGGGGACCAAGATACGCAGTATTTT. Its translation: CASSVVKGDQDTQYF. The chain combines TRBV9 with TRBJ2-3, with D perhaps matching TRBD1 (6 bases). The CDR3 has 15 residues. From germline, CDR1 is SGDLS and CDR2 YYNGEE. The V end was cut by 0 bases, the J end by 5 bases, with 13 bases between.

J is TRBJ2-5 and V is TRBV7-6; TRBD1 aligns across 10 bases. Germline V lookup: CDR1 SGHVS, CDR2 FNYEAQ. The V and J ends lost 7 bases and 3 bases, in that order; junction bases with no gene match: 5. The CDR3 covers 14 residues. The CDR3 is CASIKGTGEETQYF. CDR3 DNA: TGTGCCAGCATCAAGGGGACAGGGGAAGAGACCCAGTACTTC.

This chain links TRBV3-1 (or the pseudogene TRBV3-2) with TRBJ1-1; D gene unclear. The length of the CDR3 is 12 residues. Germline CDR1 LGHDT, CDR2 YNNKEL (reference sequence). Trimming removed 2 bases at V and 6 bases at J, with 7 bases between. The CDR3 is CASSQPGAEAFF. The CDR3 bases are TGTGCCAGCAGCCAACCGGGAGCTGAAGCTTTCTTT.

The CDR3 sequence: CASIRGKGPQETQYF. The DNA of the CDR3 is TGTGCCAGCATCAGAGGAAAGGGGCCCCAAGAGACCCAGTACTTC. V gene TRBV7-8 combines with J gene TRBJ2-5, with D possibly being TRBD1 (5 bases). Germline values: CDR1 SGHVS, CDR2 FQNEAQ. The CDR3 loop spans 15 amino acids. The V gene lost 7 bases and the J gene lost 1 base, with 16 bases spanning the gap.

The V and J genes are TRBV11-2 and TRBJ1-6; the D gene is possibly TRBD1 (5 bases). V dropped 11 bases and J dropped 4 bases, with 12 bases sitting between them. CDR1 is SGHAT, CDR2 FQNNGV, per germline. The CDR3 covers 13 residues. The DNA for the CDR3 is TGTGCCTGCCATGACAGTTATAATTCACCCCTCCACTTT. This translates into CACHDSYNSPLHF.

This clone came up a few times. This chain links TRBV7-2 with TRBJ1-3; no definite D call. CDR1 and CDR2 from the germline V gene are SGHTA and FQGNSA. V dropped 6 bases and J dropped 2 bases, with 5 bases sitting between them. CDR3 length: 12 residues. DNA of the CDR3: TGTGCCAGCAGAGCCCCTGGAAACACCATATATTTT. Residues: CASRAPGNTIYF.

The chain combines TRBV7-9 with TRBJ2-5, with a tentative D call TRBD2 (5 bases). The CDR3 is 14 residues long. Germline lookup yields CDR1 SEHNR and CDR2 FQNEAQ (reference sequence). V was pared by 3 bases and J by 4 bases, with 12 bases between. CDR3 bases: TGTGCCAGCAGCTTGGTAGGCGAGGGAGAGACCCAGTACTTC. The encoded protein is CASSLVGEGETQYF.

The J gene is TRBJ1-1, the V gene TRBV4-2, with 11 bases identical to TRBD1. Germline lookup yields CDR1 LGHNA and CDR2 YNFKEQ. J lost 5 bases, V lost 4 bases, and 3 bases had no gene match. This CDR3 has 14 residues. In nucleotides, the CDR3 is TGTGCCAGCAGCCCAAGGGACAGGGGGACTGAAGCTTTCTTT. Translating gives CASSPRDRGTEAFF.

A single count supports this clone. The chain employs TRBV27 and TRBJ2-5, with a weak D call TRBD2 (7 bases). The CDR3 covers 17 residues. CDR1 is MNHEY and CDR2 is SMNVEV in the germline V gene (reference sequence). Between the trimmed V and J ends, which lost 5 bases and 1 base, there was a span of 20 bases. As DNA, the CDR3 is TGTGCCAGCAGTCCTGTGTTGGGGGGGCCCGTCCAAGAGACCCAGTACTTC. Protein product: CASSPVLGGPVQETQYF.

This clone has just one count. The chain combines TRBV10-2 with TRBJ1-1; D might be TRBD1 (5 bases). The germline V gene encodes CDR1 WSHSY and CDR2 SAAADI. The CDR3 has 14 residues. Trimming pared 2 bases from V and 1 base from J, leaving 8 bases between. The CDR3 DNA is TGCGCCAGCAGTGAGGGACATCAGAACACTGAAGCTTTCTTT. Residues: CASSEGHQNTEAFF.

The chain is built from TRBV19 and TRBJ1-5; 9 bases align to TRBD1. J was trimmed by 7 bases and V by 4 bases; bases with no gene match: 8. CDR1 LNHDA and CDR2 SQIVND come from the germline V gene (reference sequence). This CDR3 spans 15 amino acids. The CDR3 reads CASSRRTGARQPQHF. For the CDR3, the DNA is TGTGCCAGTAGTAGAAGGACAGGGGCTCGCCAGCCCCAGCATTTT.

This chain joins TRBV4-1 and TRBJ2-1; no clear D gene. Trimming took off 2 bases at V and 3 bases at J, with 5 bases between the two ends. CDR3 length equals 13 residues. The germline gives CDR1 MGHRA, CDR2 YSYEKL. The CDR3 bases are TGCGCCAGCAGCCAAACTCGCTACAATGAGCAGTTCTTC. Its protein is CASSQTRYNEQFF.

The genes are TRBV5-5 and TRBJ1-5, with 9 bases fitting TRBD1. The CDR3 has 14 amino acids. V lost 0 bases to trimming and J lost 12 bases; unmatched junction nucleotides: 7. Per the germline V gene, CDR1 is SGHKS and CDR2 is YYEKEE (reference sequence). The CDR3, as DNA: TGTGCCAGCAGCTTGGGGACAGGGGTTGGGGGCCAGCATTTT. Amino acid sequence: CASSLGTGVGGQHF.

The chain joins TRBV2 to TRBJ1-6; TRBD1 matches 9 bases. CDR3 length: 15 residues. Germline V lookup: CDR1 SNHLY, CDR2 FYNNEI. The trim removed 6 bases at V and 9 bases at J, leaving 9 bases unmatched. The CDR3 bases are TGTGCCAGCAGCGCCAGACAGGGGGAGGGTTCACCCCTCCACTTT. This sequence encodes CASSARQGEGSPLHF.

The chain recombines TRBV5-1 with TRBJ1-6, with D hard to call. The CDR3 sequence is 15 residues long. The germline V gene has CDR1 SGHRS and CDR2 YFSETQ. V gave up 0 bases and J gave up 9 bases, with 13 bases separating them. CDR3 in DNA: TGCGCCAGCAGCTTGGCTCCCCAAAATAGTTCACCCCTCCACTTT. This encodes CASSLAPQNSSPLHF.

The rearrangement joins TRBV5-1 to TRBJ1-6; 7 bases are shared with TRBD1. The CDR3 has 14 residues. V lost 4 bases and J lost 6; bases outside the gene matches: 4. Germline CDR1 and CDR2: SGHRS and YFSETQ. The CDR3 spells CASSLTGINSPLHF. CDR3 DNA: TGCGCCAGCAGCCTGACAGGGATTAATTCACCCCTCCACTTT.

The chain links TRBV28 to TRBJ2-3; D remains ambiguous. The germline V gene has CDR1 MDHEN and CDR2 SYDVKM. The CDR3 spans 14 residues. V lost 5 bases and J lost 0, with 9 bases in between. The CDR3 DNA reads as TGTGCCAGCAGTCCGCCGCGTAGCACAGATACGCAGTATTTT. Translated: CASSPPRSTDTQYF.